What follows are 9 T cell receptor beta chains derived from one specimen sequenced in a study of Graves' ophthalmopathy and Graves' hyperthyroidism. Researchers took RNA transcripts and amplified TCR beta CDR3 regions from them. The authors performed first-round RT-PCR with HTBI primers and then a second-round multiplex PCR. One entry per CDR3 protein results from TCRdb running MiXCR on the multiplex PCR reads. The sample consists of about 500,000 distinct CDR3 sequences, approximately 35% of them appearing once. The sample comprised peripheral blood or thyroid tissue (not recorded which). Source of these receptors: an adult man with Graves' hyperthyroidism.

This clonotype was seen many times. The chain recombines TRBV13 with TRBJ1-4; D uncertain. The CDR3 length is 13 residues. V lost 0 bases to trimming and J lost 10 bases, with 9 bases between them. The germline CDR1 and CDR2 sequences are PRHDT and FYEKMQ (reference sequence). The CDR3 loop reads CASSLGRVRKLFF. In DNA, the CDR3 is TGTGCCAGCAGCTTAGGCAGAGTCAGAAAACTGTTTTTT.

This chain links TRBV5-1 with TRBJ1-1; the D gene is possibly TRBD1 (6 bases). The CDR3 has 17 residues. Germline V lookup: CDR1 SGHRS, CDR2 YFSETQ. V was cut by 0 bases and J by 5 bases, with 20 bases left in between. The CDR3 nucleotides are TGCGCCAGCAGCTTGGAATTCCGGGGGCCTAAGGCGACTGAAGCTTTCTTT. It yields the protein CASSLEFRGPKATEAFF.

The V and J genes are TRBV19 and TRBJ1-1, with D perhaps matching TRBD1 (5 bases). Trimming took 0 bases from V and 4 from J, leaving 15 bases between them. The CDR3 loop spans 16 amino acids. The germline CDR1 and CDR2 sequences are LNHDA and SQIVND (reference sequence). CDR3 in DNA: TGTGCCAGTAGTATAGATCGTGATTGGGGGAGCACTGAAGCTTTCTTT. The encoded protein is CASSIDRDWGSTEAFF.

This clonotype has at least ten counts. The V call is TRBV7-8, the J call TRBJ1-2; 9 bases are a match to TRBD1. Per the germline V gene, CDR1 is SGHVS and CDR2 is FQNEAQ. The CDR3 consists of 15 residues. The J segment lost 4 bases and the V segment lost 1 base, leaving 4 bases of the junction unmatched. DNA for the CDR3: TGTGCCAGCAGCTTAGGTGGACAGGGGACCTATGGCTACACCTTC. The encoded protein is CASSLGGQGTYGYTF.

About this clonotype itself: A junction boundary mismatches the germline segment, possibly from a read error. The V gene is TRBV5-4, the J gene TRBJ1-1, with unresolved D. Germline V lookup: CDR1 SGHNT, CDR2 YYREEE (reference sequence). This CDR3 comprises 11 residues. This CDR3 reads CASSLYTVAFF. The CDR3 DNA sequence: TGTGCCAGCAGCTTGTACACTGTAGCTTTCTTT.

This chain joins TRBV2 and TRBJ1-5; no firm D call. With 6 bases removed from V and 6 bases from J, the gap between germline ends came to 15 bases. This CDR3 is built from 14 residues. Germline V CDR1 and CDR2: SNHLY, FYNNEI. The CDR3 sequence is CASSTGEVGQPQHF. The CDR3 nucleotides are TGTGCCAGCAGCACCGGGGAGGTTGGTCAGCCCCAGCATTTT.

This clonotype was counted ten times or more. The chain combines TRBV6-5 with TRBJ1-2; a weak D match, TRBD1 (5 bases). Germline lookup yields CDR1 MNHEY and CDR2 SVGAGI. Trimming cost V 10 bases and J 7 bases, with 19 bases left between them. This CDR3 has 13 amino acids. The CDR3: CATQESGTFGYTF. The CDR3 DNA follows: TGTGCCACCCAAGAATCAGGGACCTTTGGCTACACCTTC.

The chain recombines TRBV7-6 with TRBJ2-5, with 10 bases lining up with TRBD2. The J call is in doubt because the DNA end fits TRBJ2-1 better. The CDR3 sequence is 14 residues long. Germline CDR1 is SGHVS and CDR2 is FNYEAQ. Here the CDR3 DNA reads TGTGCCAGCAGCTTAGGACCTAGCGGGAGCCCTCAGTTCTTC. It codes for CASSLGPSGSPQFF.

CDR3 loop: CASSWGTGEQYF. CDR3 nucleotides: TGTGCCAGCAGCTGGGGGACAGGCGAGCAGTACTTC. The chain joins TRBV7-9 to TRBJ2-7; 8 bases match TRBD1. Germline V gene sequence: CDR1 SEHNR, CDR2 FQNEAQ (reference sequence). V dropped 4 bases and J dropped 6; count of bases not matched to a gene: 2. This CDR3 has 12 residues.